This TCR beta chain emerged from a study of OX40 agonist ivuxolimab in advanced cancers. Study details: Patients were infused with ivuxolimab every 2 weeks at 0.01 to 10 mg/kg.

Study-wide findings and caveats: Partial responders dosed at 0.1-3.0 mg/kg displayed clonal expansion ranking among the lowest.

Produced via immunoSEQ multiplex PCR; TCRdb's table is partial and in-frame only. The sample holds 20,000 to 25,000 clones, 83% seen once. This clone was counted only a few times. Its antigen is unknown. This CDR3 comprises 15 residues. Germline V lookup: CDR1 SEHNR, CDR2 FQNEAQ (reference sequence). V dropped 1 base and J dropped 8; count of bases not matched to a gene: 4. The clonotype comes from an adult with an advanced solid tumor such as melanoma, head and neck, liver or kidney cancer. Sequences were derived from CD4+ or CD8+ T cells sorted from blood, sampled in a trial of the OX40 agonist ivuxolimab. The chain has TRBV7-9 and TRBJ2-1; 11 bases match TRBD1. The CDR3 spells CASSLVDRGLHEQFF. DNA of the CDR3: TGTGCCAGCAGCTTAGTGGACAGGGGGCTTCATGAGCAGTTCTTC.